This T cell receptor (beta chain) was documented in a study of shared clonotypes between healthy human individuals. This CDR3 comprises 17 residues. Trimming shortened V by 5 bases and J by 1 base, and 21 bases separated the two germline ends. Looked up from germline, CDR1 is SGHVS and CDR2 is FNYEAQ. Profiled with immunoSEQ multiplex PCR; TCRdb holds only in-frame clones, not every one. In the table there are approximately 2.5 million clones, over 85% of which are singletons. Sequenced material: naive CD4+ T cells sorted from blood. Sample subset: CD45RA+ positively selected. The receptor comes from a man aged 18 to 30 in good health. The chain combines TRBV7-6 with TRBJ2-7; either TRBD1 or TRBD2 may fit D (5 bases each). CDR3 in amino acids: CASSPERGWSGSYEQYF. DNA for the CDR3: TGTGCCAGCAGCCCAGAAAGGGGCTGGAGCGGATCCTACGAGCAGTACTTC.